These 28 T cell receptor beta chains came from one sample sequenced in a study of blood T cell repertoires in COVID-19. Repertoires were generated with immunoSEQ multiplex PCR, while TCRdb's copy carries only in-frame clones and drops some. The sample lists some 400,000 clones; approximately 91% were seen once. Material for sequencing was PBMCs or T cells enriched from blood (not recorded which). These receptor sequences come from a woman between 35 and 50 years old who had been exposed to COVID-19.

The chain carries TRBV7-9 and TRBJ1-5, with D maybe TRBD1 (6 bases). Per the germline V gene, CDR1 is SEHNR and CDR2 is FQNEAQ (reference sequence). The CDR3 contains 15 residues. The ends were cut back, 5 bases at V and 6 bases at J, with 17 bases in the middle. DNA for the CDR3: TGTGCCAGCAGCGCCGATACAGGGATGATTCAGCCCCAGCATTTT. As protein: CASSADTGMIQPQHF.

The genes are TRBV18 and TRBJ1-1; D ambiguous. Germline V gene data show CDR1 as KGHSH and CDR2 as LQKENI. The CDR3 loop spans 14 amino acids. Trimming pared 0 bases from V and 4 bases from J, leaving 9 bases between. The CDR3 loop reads CASSPPAIFTEAFF. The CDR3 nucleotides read TGTGCCAGCTCACCACCGGCAATCTTCACTGAAGCTTTCTTT.

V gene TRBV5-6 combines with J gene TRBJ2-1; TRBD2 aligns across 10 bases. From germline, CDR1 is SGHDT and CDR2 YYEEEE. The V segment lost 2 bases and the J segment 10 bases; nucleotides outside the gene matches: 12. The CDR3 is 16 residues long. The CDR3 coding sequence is TGTGCCAGCAGCTTTAGAACTAGCGGGACTCGGGTGGAGCAGTTCTTC. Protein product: CASSFRTSGTRVEQFF.

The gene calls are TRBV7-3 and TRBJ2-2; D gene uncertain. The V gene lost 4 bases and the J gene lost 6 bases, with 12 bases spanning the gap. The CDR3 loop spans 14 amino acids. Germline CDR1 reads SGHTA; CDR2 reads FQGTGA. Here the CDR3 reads CASSYNSGSGELFF. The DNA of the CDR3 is TGTGCCAGCAGCTATAACAGTGGGTCCGGGGAGCTGTTTTTT. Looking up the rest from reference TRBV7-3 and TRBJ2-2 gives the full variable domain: GAGVSQTPSNKVTEKGKYVELRCDPISGHTALYWYRQSLGQGPEFLIYFQGTGAADDSGLPNDRFFAVRPEGSVSTLKIQRTERGDSAVYLCASSYNSGSGELFFGEGSRLTVL.

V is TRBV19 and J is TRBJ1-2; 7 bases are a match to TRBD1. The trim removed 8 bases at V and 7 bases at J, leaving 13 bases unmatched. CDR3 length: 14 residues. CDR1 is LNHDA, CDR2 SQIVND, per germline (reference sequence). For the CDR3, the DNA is TGTGCCAGTGTGAACAGGGGCGCCAGCAGTGGCTACACCTTC. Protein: CASVNRGASSGYTF.

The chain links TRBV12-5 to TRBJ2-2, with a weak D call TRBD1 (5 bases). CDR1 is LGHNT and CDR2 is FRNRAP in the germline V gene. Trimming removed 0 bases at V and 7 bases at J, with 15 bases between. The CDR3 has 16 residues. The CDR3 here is CASGLVLGRASGELFF. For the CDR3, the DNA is TGTGCTAGTGGTTTGGTACTGGGCAGGGCGAGCGGGGAGCTGTTTTTT.

CDR3 in DNA: TGTGCCAGCAGTGAACTAAGAGGGAGACAAGAGACCCAGTACTTC. Residues: CASSELRGRQETQYF. The chain uses TRBV2 and TRBJ2-5, with a weak D call TRBD2 (5 bases). Per germline, CDR1 SNHLY and CDR2 FYNNEI. The CDR3 length is 15 residues. The V gene lost 2 bases and the J gene lost 2 bases, with 12 bases spanning the gap.

This CDR3 is CASSWTSGGANGELFF. As DNA, the CDR3 is TGTGCCAGCAGTTGGACTAGCGGGGGGGCCAACGGGGAGCTGTTTTTT. V and J are TRBV27 and TRBJ2-2; 15 bases align to TRBD2. Germline loops: CDR1 MNHEY, CDR2 SMNVEV (reference sequence). V dropped 4 bases and J dropped 7; count of bases not matched to a gene: 4. The CDR3 runs to 16 residues.

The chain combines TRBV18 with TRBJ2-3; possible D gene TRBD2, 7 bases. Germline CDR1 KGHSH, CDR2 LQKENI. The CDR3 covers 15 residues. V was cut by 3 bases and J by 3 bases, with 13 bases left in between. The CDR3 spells CASSPQGRGTDTQYF. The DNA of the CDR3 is TGTGCCAGCTCACCGCAGGGGAGGGGAACAGATACGCAGTATTTT.

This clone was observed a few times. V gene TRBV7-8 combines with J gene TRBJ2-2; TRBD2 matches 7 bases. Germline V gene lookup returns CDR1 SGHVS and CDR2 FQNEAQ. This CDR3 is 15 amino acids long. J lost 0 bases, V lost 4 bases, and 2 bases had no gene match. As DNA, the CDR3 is TGTGCCAGCAGCTCCGGGACTACGAACACCGGGGAGCTGTTTTTT. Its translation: CASSSGTTNTGELFF.

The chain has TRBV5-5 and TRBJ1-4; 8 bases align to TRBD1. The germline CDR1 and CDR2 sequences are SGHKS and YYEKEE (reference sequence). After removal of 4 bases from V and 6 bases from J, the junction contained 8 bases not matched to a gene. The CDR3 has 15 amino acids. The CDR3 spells CASSQTGAKDEKLFF. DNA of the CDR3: TGTGCCAGCAGCCAGACAGGGGCCAAGGATGAAAAACTGTTTTTT.

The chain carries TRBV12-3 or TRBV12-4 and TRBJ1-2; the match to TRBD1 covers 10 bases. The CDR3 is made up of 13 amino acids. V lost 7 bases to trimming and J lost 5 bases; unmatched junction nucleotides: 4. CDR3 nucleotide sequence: TGTGCCAGCACGATGGGACAGGGGTATGGCTACACCTTC. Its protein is CASTMGQGYGYTF.

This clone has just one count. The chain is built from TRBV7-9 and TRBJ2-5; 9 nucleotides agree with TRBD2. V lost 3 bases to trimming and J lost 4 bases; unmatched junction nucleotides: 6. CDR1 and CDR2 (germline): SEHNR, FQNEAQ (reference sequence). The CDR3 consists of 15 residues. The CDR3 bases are TGTGCCAGCAGCTTGGGGACAGCGGGGGGAGAGACCCAGTACTTC. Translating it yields CASSLGTAGGETQYF.

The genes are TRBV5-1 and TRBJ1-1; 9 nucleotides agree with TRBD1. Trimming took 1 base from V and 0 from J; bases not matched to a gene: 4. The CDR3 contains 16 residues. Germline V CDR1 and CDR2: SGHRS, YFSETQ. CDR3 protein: CASSLQGQGLNTEAFF. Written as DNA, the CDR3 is TGCGCCAGCAGCTTGCAGGGACAGGGACTGAACACTGAAGCTTTCTTT.

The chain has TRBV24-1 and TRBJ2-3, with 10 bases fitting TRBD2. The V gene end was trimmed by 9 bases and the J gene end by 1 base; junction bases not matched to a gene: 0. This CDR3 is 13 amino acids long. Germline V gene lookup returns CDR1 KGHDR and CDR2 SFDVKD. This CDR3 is CATGTSGTDTQYF. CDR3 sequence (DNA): TGTGCCACCGGGACTAGCGGCACAGATACGCAGTATTTT.

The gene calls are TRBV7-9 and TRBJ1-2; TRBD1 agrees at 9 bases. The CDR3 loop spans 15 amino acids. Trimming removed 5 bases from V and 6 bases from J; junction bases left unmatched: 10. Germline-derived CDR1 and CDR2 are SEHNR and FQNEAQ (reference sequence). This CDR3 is CASSMGQGLRDGYTF. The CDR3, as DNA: TGTGCCAGCAGCATGGGACAGGGTCTTAGGGATGGCTACACCTTC.

The CDR3 protein is CAWSVLAGGPYEQYF. DNA for the CDR3: TGTGCCTGGAGTGTACTAGCGGGAGGGCCCTACGAGCAGTACTTC. The rearrangement links TRBV30 to TRBJ2-7; 13 nucleotides match TRBD2. The V gene's germline CDR1 is GTSNPN and CDR2 SVGIG (reference sequence). The CDR3 loop spans 15 amino acids. Germline trimming cut 0 bases from V and 2 bases from J; bases unmatched to any gene: 1. The full variable domain, rest sourced from reference TRBV30 and TRBJ2-7, is SQTIHQWPATLVQPVGSPLSLECTVEGTSNPNLYWYRQAAGRGLQLLFYSVGIGQISSEVPQNLSASRPQDRQFILSSKKLLLSDSGFYLCAWSVLAGGPYEQYFGPGTRLTVT.

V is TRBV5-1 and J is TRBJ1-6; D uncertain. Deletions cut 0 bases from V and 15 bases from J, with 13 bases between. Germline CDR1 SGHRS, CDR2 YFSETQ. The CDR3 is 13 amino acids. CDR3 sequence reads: CASSLDPGKVLHF. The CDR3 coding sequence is TGCGCCAGCAGCTTGGATCCAGGAAAGGTCCTCCACTTT.

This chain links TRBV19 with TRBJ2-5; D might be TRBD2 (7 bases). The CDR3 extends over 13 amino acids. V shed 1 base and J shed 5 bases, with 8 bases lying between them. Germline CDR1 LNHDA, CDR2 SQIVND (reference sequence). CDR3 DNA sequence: TGTGCCAGTAGTATAGCGGGGGGCGAGACCCAGTACTTC. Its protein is CASSIAGGETQYF.

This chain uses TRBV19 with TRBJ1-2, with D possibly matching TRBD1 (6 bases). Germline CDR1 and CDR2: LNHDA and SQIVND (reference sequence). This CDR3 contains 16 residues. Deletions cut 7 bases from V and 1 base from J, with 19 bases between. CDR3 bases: TGTGCCAGTACTCCACAGGGATCCCCCCGTAACTATGGCTACACCTTC. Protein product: CASTPQGSPRNYGYTF.

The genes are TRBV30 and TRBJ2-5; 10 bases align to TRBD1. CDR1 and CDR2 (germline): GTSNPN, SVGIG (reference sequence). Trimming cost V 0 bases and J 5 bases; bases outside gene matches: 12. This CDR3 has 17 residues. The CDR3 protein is CAWSVIDDRGQEETQYF. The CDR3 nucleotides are TGTGCCTGGAGTGTAATTGATGACAGGGGGCAGGAGGAGACCCAGTACTTC.

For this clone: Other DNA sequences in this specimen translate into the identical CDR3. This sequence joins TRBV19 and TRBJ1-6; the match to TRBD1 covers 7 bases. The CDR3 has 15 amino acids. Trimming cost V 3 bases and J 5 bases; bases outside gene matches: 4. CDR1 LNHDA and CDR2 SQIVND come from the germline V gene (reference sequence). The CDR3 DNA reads TGTGCCAGTAGTATTACAGGGGTTGATAATTCACCCCTCCACTTT. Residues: CASSITGVDNSPLHF. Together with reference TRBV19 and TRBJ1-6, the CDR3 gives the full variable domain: DGGITQSPKYLFRKEGQNVTLSCEQNLNHDAMYWYRQDPGQGLRLIYYSQIVNDFQKGDIAEGYSVSREKKESFPLTVTSAQKNPTAFYLCASSITGVDNSPLHFGNGTRLTVT.

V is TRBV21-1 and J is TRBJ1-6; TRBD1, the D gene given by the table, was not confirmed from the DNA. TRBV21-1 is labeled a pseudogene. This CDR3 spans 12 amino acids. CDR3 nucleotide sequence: TGTGCCAGCAGGCCGGACAGTTCACCCCTCCACTTT. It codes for CASRPDSSPLHF.

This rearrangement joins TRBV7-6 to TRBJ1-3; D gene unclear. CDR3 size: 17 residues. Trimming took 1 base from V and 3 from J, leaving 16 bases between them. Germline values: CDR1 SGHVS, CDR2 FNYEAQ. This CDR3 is CASSLDPAYLLGNTIYF. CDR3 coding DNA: TGTGCCAGCAGCTTAGACCCCGCCTACCTTCTTGGAAACACCATATATTTT.

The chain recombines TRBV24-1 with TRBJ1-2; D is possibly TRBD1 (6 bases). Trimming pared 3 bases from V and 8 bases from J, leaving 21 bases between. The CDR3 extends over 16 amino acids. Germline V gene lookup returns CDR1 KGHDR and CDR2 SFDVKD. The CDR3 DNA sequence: TGTGCCACCAGTGATCCCTCGGGGCAGGGGTCTCTCGGCTACACCTTC. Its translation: CATSDPSGQGSLGYTF.

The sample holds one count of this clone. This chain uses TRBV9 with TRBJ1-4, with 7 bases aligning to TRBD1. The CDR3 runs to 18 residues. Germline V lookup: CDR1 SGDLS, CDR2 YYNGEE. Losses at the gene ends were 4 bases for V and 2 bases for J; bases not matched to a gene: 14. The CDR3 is CASSIRTGQTITNEKLFF. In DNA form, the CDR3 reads TGTGCCAGCAGCATTCGGACAGGCCAGACTATTACTAATGAAAAACTGTTTTTT.

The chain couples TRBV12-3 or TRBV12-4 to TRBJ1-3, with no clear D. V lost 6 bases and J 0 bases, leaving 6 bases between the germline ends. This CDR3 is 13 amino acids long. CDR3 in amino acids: CASSYSSGNTIYF. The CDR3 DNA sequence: TGTGCCAGCAGCTACAGCTCTGGAAACACCATATATTTT.

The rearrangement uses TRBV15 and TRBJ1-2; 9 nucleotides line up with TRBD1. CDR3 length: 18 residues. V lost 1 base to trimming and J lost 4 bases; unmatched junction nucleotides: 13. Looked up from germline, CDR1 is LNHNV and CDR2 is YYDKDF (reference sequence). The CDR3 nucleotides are TGTGCCACCAGCAGAGGCCGCGACAGGGGGAGAGGGTTCTATGGCTACACCTTC. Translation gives CATSRGRDRGRGFYGYTF. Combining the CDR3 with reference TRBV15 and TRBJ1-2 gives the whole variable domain DAMVIQNPRYQVTQFGKPVTLSCSQTLNHNVMYWYQQKSSQAPKLLFHYYDKDFNNEADTPDNFQSRRPNTSFCFLDIRSPGLGDTAMYLCATSRGRDRGRGFYGYTFGSGTRLTVV.